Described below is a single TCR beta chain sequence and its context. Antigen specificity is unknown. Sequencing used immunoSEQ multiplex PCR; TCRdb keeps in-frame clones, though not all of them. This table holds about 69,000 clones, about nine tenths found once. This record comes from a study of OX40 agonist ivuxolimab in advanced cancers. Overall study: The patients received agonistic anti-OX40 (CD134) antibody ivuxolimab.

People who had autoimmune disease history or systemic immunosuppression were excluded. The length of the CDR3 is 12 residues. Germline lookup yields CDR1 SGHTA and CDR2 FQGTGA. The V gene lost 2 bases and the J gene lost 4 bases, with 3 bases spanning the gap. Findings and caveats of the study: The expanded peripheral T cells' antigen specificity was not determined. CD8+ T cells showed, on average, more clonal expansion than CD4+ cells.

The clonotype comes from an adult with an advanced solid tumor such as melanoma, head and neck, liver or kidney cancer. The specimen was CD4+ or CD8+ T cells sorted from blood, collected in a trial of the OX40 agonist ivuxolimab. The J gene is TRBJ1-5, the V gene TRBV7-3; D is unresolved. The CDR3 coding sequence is TGTGCCAGCAGCTTAGGTAATCAGCCCCAGCATTTT. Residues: CASSLGNQPQHF.